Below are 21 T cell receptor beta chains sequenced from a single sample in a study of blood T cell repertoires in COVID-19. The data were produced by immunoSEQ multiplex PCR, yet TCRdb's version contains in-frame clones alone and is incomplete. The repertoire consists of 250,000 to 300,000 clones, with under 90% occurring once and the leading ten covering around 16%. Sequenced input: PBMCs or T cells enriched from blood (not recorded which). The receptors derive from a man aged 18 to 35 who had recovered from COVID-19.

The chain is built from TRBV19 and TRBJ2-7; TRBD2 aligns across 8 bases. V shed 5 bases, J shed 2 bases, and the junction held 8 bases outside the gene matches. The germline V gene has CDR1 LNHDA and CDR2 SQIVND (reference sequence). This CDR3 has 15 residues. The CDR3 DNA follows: TGTGCCAGTAGTCCGATAGCGGGACCGCCCTACGAGCAGTACTTC. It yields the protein CASSPIAGPPYEQYF.

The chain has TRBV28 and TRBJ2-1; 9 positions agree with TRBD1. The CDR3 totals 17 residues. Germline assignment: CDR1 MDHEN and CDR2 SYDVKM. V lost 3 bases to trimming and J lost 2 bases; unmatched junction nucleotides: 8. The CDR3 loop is CASSFLETGGAYNEQFF. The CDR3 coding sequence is TGTGCCAGCAGTTTTCTAGAAACAGGGGGCGCCTACAATGAGCAGTTCTTC.

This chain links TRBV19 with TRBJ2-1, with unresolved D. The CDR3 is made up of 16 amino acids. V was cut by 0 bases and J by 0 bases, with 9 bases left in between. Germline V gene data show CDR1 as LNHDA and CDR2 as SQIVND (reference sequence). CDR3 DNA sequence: TGTGCCAGTAGTATAGATGCTTGGAGCTCCTACAATGAGCAGTTCTTC. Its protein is CASSIDAWSSYNEQFF.

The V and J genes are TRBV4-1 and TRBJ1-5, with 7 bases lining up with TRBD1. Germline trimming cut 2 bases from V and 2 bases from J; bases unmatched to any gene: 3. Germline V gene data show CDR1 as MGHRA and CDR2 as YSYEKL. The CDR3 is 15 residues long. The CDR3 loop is CASSQQGQGNQPQHF. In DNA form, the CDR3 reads TGCGCCAGCAGCCAACAAGGACAGGGCAATCAGCCCCAGCATTTT.

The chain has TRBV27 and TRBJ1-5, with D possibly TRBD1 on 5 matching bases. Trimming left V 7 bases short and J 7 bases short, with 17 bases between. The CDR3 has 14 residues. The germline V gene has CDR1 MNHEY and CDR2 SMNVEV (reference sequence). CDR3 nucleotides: TGTGCCAGCACCCCCTTTAGGGACTTGCAGCCCCAGCATTTT. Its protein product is CASTPFRDLQPQHF.

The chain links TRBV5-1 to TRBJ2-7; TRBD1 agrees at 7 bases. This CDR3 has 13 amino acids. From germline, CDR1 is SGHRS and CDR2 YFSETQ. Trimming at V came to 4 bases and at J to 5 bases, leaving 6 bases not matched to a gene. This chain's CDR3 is CASSPQGYNEQYF. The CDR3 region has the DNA TGCGCCAGCAGCCCACAGGGGTATAACGAGCAGTACTTC. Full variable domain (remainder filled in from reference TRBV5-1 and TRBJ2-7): KAGVTQTPRYLIKTRGQQVTLSCSPISGHRSVSWYQQTPGQGLQFLFEYFSETQRNKGNFPGRFSGRQFSNSRSEMNVSTLELGDSALYLCASSPQGYNEQYFGPGTRLTVT.

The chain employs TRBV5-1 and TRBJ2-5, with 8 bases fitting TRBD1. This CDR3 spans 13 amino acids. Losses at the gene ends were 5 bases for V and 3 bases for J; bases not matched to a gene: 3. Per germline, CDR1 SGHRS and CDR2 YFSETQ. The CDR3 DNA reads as TGCGCCAGCAGAGAACAGGGGGAAGAGACCCAGTACTTC. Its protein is CASREQGEETQYF.

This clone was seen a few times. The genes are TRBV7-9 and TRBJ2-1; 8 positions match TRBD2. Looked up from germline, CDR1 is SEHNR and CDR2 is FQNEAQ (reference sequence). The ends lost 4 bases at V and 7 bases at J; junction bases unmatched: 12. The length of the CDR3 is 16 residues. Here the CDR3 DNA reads TGTGCCAGCAGCTCCCCGGGACTAGGGGCCCTAAATGAGCAGTTCTTC. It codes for CASSSPGLGALNEQFF.

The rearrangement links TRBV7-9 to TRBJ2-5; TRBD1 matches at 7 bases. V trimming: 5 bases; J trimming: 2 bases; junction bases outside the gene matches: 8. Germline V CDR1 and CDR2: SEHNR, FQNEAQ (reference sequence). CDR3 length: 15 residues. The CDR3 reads CASSPGGRGQETQYF. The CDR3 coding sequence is TGTGCCAGCAGCCCAGGAGGCAGGGGGCAAGAGACCCAGTACTTC.

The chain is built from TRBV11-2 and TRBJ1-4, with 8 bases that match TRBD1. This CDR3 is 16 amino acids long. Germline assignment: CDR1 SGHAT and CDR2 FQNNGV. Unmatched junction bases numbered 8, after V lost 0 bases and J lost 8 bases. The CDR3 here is CASSLEYRGLNEKLFF. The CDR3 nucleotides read TGTGCCAGCAGCTTAGAATACAGGGGGTTGAACGAAAAACTGTTTTTT.

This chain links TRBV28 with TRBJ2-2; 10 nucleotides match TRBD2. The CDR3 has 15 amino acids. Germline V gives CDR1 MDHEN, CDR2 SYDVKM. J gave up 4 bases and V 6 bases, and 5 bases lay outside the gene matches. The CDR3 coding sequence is TGTGCCAGCAGCCGAGCGGGAGGGCGCACCGGGGAGCTGTTTTTT. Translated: CASSRAGGRTGELFF. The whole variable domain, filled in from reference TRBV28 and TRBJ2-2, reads DVKVTQSSRYLVKRTGEKVFLECVQDMDHENMFWYRQDPGLGLRLIYFSYDVKMKEKGDIPEGYSVSREKKERFSLILESASTNQTSMYLCASSRAGGRTGELFFGEGSRLTVL.

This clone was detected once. Here the CDR3 DNA reads TGTGCCAGCAGTCCGCGGTTCACTAGCGGGAGGGCTCAGGAGCAGTTCTTC. It encodes CASSPRFTSGRAQEQFF. The gene calls are TRBV27 and TRBJ2-1; 13 bases fit TRBD2. J gave up 10 bases and V 5 bases, and 14 bases lay outside the gene matches. Per germline, CDR1 MNHEY and CDR2 SMNVEV (reference sequence). This CDR3 is 17 amino acids long.

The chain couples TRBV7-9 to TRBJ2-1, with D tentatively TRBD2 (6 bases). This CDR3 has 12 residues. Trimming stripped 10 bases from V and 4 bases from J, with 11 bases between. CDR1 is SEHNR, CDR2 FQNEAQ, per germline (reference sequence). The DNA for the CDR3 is TGTGCCACCTGGAGGGATTACAATGAGCAGTTCTTC. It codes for CATWRDYNEQFF.

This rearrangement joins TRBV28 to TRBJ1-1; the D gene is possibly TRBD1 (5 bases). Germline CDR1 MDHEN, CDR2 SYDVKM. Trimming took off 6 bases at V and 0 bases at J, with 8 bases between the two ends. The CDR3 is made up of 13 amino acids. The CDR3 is CASRGPLNTEAFF. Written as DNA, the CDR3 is TGTGCCAGCAGGGGGCCCCTGAACACTGAAGCTTTCTTT.

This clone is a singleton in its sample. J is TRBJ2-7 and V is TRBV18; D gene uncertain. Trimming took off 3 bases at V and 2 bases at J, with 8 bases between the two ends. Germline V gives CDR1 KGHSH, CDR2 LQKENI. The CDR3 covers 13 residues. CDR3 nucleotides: TGTGCCAGCTCACCGGCCACGACCTACGAGCAGTACTTC. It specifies CASSPATTYEQYF.

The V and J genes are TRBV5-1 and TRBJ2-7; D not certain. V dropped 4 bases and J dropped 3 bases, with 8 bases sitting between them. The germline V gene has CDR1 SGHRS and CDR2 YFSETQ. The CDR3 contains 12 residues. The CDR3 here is CASSIPGYEQYF. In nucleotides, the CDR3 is TGCGCCAGCAGCATTCCAGGCTACGAGCAGTACTTC.

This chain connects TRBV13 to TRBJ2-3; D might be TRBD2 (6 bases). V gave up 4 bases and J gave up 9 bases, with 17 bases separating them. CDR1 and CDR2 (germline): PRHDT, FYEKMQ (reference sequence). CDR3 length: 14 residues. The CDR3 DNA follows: TGTGCCAGCAGCTCCACTGGCCGGGAGAGGACGCAGTATTTT. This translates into CASSSTGRERTQYF.

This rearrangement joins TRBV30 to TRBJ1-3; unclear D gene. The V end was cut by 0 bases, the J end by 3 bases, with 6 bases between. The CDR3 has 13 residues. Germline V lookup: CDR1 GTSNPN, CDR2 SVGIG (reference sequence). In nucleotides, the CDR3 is TGTGCCTGGAGTGTCGGGGATGGAAACACCATATATTTT. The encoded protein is CAWSVGDGNTIYF.

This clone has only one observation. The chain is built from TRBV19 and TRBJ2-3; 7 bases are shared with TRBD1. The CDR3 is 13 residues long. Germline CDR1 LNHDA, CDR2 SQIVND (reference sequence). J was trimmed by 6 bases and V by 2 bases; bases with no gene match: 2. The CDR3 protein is CASSILQGDTQYF. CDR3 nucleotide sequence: TGTGCCAGTAGTATACTACAGGGGGATACGCAGTATTTT.

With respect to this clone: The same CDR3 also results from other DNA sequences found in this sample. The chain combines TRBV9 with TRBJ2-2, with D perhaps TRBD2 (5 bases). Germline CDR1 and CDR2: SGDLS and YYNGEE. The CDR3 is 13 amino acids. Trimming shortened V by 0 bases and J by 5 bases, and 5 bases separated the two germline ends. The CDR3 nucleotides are TGTGCCAGCAGCGTAGGAGGGACCGGGGAGCTGTTTTTT. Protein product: CASSVGGTGELFF.

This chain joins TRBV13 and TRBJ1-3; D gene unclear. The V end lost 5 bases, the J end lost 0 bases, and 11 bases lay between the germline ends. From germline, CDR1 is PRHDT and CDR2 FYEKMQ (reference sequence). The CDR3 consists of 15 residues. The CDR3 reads CASSATVTSGNTIYF. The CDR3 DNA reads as TGTGCCAGCAGCGCAACAGTGACCTCTGGAAACACCATATATTTT.